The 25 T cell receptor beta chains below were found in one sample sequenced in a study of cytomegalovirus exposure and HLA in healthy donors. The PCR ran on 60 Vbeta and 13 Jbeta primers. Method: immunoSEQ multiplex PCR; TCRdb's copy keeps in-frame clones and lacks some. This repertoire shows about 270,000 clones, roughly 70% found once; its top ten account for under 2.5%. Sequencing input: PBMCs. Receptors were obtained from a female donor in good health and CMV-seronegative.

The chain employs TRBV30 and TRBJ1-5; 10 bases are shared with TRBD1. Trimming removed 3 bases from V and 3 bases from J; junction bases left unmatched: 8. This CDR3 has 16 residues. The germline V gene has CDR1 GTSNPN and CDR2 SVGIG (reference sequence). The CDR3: CAWSYRDRGNNQPQHF. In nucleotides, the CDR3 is TGTGCCTGGAGCTACCGGGACAGGGGCAACAATCAGCCCCAGCATTTT.

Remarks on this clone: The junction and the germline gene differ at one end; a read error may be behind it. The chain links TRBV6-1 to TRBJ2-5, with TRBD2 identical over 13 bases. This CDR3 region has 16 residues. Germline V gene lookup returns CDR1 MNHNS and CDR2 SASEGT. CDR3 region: CASSEGLAGVSVTQYF. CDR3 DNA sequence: TGTGCCAGCAGCGAAGGACTAGCGGGAGTATCGGTGACCCAGTACTTC.

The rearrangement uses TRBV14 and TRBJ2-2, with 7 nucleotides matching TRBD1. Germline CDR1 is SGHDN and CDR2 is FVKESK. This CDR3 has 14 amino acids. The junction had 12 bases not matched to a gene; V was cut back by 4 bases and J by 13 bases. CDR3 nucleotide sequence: TGTGCCAGCAGCCTGATGGTGACGACAGGGTTGCTGTTTTTT. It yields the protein CASSLMVTTGLLFF.

As DNA, the CDR3 is TGTGCCAGCAGCCTCTCGGGGACAGGGCCCTACGAGCAGTACTTC. Translation gives CASSLSGTGPYEQYF. This chain joins TRBV5-4 and TRBJ2-7, with 9 bases matching TRBD1. Trimming took 4 bases from V and 2 from J; bases not matched to a gene: 7. CDR3 size: 15 residues. Germline-derived CDR1 and CDR2 are SGHNT and YYREEE (reference sequence).

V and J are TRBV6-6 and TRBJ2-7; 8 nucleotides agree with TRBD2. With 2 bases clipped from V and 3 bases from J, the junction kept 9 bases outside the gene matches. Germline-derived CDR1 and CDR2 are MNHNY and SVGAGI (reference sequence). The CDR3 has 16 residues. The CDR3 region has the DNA TGTGCCAGCAGTTACCACCCCGCGGGGGGTAGCTACGAGCAGTACTTC. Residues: CASSYHPAGGSYEQYF.

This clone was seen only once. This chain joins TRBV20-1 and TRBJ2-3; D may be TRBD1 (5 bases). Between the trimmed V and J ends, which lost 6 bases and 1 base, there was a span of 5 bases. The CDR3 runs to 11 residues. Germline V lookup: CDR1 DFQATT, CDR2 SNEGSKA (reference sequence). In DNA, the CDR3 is TGCAGTGCAGGGGGCACAGATACGCAGTATTTT. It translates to CSAGGTDTQYF.

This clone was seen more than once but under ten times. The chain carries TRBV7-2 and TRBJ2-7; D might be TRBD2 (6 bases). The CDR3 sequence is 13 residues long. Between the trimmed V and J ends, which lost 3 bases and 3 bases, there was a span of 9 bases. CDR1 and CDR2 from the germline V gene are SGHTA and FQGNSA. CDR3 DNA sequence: TGTGCCAGCAGCTTGGGACTGAACTACGAGCAGTACTTC. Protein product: CASSLGLNYEQYF.

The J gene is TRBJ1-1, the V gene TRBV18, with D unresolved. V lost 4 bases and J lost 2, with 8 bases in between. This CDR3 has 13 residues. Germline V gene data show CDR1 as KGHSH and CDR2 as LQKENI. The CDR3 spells CASSLSENTEAFF. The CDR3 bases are TGTGCCAGCTCACTCTCAGAAAACACTGAAGCTTTCTTT.

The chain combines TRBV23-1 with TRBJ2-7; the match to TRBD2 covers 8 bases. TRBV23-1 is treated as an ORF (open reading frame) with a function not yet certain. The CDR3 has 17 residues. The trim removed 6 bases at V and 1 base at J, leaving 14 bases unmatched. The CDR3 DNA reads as TGCGCCAGCAGCCTCCGGAGTCCGGGAGGGCCTTCCTACGAGCAGTACTTC. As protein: CASSLRSPGGPSYEQYF.

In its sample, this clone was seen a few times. CDR3: CASSRYSGSGEQFF. The CDR3 DNA is TGTGCCAGCAGCCGATATAGCGGGTCGGGAGAGCAGTTCTTC. The V call is TRBV6-5, the J call TRBJ2-1; 7 positions match TRBD2. This CDR3 has 14 amino acids. The germline CDR1 and CDR2 sequences are MNHEY and SVGAGI. The V segment lost 6 bases and the J segment 10 bases; nucleotides outside the gene matches: 12.

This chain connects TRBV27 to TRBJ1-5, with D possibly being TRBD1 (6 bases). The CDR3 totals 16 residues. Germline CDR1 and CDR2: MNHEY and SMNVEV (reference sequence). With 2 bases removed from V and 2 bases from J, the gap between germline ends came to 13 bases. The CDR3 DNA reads TGTGCCAGCAGTTTACTCAGGGGCGACGGCAATCAGCCCCAGCATTTT. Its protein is CASSLLRGDGNQPQHF.

The CDR3 sequence: CASSLSDTQYF. The DNA for the CDR3 is TGTGCCAGCAGCTTATCGGATACGCAGTATTTT. V usage is TRBV13 and J usage is TRBJ2-3, with D uncertain. The germline gives CDR1 PRHDT, CDR2 FYEKMQ (reference sequence). V lost 2 bases, J lost 6 bases, and 3 bases lay in between. This CDR3 is built from 11 residues.

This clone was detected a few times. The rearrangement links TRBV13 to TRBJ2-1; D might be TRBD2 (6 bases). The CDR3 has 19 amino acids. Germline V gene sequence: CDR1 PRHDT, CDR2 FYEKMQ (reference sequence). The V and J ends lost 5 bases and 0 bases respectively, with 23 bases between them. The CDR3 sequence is CASSGALWAGITSYNEQFF. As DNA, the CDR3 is TGTGCCAGCAGCGGAGCCCTTTGGGCGGGAATTACCTCCTACAATGAGCAGTTCTTC.

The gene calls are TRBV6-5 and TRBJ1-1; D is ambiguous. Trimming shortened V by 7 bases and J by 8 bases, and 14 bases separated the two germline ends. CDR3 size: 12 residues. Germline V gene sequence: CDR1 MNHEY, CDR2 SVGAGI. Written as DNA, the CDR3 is TGTGCCAGCATCCACTCAGCCGGGGAAGCTTTCTTT. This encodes CASIHSAGEAFF.

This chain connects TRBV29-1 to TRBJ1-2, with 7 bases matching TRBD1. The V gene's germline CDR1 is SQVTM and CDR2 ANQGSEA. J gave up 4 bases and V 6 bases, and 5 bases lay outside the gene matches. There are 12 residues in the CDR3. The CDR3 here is CSVHRGTYGYTF. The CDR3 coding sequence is TGCAGCGTCCACAGGGGAACCTATGGCTACACCTTC.

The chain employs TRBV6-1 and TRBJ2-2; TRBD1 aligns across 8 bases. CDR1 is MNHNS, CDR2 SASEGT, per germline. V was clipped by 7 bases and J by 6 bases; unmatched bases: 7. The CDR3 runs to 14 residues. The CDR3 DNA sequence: TGTGCCAGCATTGAGACAGGGGCTTCCGGGGAGCTGTTTTTT. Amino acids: CASIETGASGELFF.

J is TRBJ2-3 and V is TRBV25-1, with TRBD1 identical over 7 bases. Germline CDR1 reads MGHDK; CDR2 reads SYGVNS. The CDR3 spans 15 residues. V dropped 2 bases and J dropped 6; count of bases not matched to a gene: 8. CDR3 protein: CASSETSIGGDTQYF. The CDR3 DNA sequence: TGTGCCAGCAGTGAAACTTCGATAGGGGGCGATACGCAGTATTTT.

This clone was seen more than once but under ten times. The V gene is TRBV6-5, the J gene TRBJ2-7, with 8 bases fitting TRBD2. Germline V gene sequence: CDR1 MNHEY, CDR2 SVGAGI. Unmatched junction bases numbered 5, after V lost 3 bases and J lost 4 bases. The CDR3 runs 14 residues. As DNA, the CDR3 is TGTGCCAGCAGTTATCGGGAGGGGAAGTACGAGCAGTACTTC. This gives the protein CASSYREGKYEQYF.

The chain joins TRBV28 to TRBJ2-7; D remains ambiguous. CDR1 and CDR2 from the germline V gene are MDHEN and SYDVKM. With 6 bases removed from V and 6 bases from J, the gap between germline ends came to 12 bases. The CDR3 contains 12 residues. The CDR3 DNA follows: TGTGCCAGCAGACCACCAAGCCTCGAGCAGTACTTC. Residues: CASRPPSLEQYF.

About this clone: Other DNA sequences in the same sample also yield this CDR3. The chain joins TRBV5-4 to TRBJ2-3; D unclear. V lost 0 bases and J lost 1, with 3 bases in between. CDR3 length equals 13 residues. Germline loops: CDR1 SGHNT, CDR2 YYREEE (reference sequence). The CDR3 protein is CASSLERTDTQYF. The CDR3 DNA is TGTGCCAGCAGCTTGGAGCGCACAGATACGCAGTATTTT.

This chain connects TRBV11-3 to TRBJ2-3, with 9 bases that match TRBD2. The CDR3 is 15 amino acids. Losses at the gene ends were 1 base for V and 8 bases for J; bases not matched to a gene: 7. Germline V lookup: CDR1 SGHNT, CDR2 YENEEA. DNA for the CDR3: TGTGCCAGCAGCTTAGCTAGGACTAGCGTCAGTACGCAGTATTTT. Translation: CASSLARTSVSTQYF.

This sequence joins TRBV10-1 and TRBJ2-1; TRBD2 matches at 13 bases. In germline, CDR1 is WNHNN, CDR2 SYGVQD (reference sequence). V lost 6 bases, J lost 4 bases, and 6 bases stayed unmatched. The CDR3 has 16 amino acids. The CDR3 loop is CASSGTSGNFYNEQFF. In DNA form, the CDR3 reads TGCGCCAGCAGCGGGACTAGCGGGAATTTTTACAATGAGCAGTTCTTC.

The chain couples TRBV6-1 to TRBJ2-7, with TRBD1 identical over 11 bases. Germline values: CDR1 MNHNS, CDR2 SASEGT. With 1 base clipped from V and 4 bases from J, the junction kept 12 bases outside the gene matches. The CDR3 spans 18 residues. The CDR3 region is CASSEGTLPGTGGYEQYF. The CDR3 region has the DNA TGTGCCAGCAGTGAAGGGACCCTACCCGGGACAGGGGGGTACGAGCAGTACTTC.

CDR3 sequence reads: CASSPLGVSGANVLTF. The DNA of the CDR3 is TGTGCCAGCAGCCCACTTGGTGTCTCTGGGGCCAACGTCCTGACTTTC. The J gene is TRBJ2-6, the V gene TRBV7-9; D uncertain. Trimming removed 5 bases at V and 0 bases at J, with 11 bases between. The CDR3 sequence is 16 residues long. The germline CDR1 and CDR2 sequences are SEHNR and FQNEAQ (reference sequence).

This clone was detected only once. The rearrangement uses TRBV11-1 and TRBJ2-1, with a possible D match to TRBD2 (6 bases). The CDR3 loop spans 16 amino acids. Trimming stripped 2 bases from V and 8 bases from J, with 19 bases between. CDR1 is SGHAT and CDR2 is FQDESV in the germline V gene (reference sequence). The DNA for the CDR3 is TGTGCCAGCAGCTTACACAGCAGCGGGCTCCCCCATGAGCAGTTCTTC. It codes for CASSLHSSGLPHEQFF.